A single sample gave rise to the 15 T cell receptor beta chains below, sequenced in a study of neoadjuvant anti-PD-1 for oral cavity cancer. Profiled with immunoSEQ multiplex PCR; TCRdb holds only in-frame clones, not every one. The repertoire has some 70,000 clones, roughly 81% of them found once; the top ten carry more than 3%. Time point indicated: after neoadjuvant nivolumab, at surgical resection. Sample: PBMCs, taken after nivolumab (anti-PD-1) treatment. The receptors shown here come from a person between 40 and 85 years old with oral cavity squamous cell carcinoma.

The chain combines TRBV9 with TRBJ2-1, with 9 nucleotides matching TRBD2. J was trimmed by 6 bases and V by 0 bases; bases with no gene match: 10. The germline V gene has CDR1 SGDLS and CDR2 YYNGEE. This CDR3 has 17 amino acids. The CDR3 DNA reads TGTGCCAGCAGCGTAGCTACATTGGCGGGAGGGCCCAATGAGCAGTTCTTC. It specifies CASSVATLAGGPNEQFF.

The rearrangement links TRBV20-1 to TRBJ1-2, with D hard to call. From germline, CDR1 is DFQATT and CDR2 SNEGSKA (reference sequence). The CDR3 has 11 residues. The CDR3 nucleotides read TGCCAGATACCCCAAACTTATGGCTACACCTTC. This translates into CQIPQTYGYTF.

The rearrangement links TRBV5-1 to TRBJ2-3; D gene ambiguous. V shed 4 bases and J shed 3 bases, with 6 bases lying between them. Germline V CDR1 and CDR2: SGHRS, YFSETQ. This CDR3 has 12 amino acids. CDR3 DNA: TGCGCCAGCAGCGTGGCGACAGATACGCAGTATTTT. Translating it yields CASSVATDTQYF.

The V and J genes are TRBV5-4 and TRBJ2-7; 9 nucleotides match TRBD1. There are 14 residues in the CDR3. Germline V gene data show CDR1 as SGHNT and CDR2 as YYREEE (reference sequence). V was clipped by 6 bases and J by 2 bases; unmatched bases: 6. The CDR3 here is CASNPGQGTYEQYF. The CDR3 nucleotides read TGTGCCAGCAACCCGGGACAGGGAACCTACGAGCAGTACTTC.

The chain has TRBV7-8 and TRBJ2-7; D perhaps matches TRBD1 (6 bases). Germline values: CDR1 SGHVS, CDR2 FQNEAQ. Trimming removed 5 bases from V and 2 bases from J, with 10 bases in between. The length of the CDR3 is 13 residues. Here the CDR3 reads CASSGRGTYEQYF. The DNA of the CDR3 is TGTGCCAGCAGCGGCAGGGGCACCTACGAGCAGTACTTC.

The chain is built from TRBV25-1 and TRBJ1-1, with D hard to call. CDR1 MGHDK and CDR2 SYGVNS come from the germline V gene. The CDR3 is 13 amino acids. With 6 bases removed from V and 7 bases from J, the gap between germline ends came to 15 bases. In DNA form, the CDR3 reads TGTGCCAGCAGGGTTTCCGGACGGAATGAAGCTTTCTTT. This encodes CASRVSGRNEAFF.

The CDR3 sequence: CAISGGGQPQHF. CDR3 coding DNA: TGTGCCATCAGCGGGGGCGGTCAGCCCCAGCATTTT. This sequence joins TRBV10-3 and TRBJ1-5; a weak D match, TRBD1 (6 bases). Between the trimmed V and J ends, which lost 6 bases and 6 bases, there was a span of 9 bases. The CDR3 spans 12 residues. The germline V gene encodes CDR1 ENHRY and CDR2 SYGVKD.

This clone was seen a few times. This sequence joins TRBV29-1 and TRBJ2-7, with 8 bases identical to TRBD2. CDR3 length equals 17 residues. CDR1 and CDR2 (germline): SQVTM, ANQGSEA. V shed 3 bases, J shed 0 bases, and the junction held 13 bases outside the gene matches. Written as DNA, the CDR3 is TGCAGCGTTGAGGGGATCGGACTAGCTTCAAGCTCCTACGAGCAGTACTTC. Translated: CSVEGIGLASSSYEQYF.

The chain uses TRBV30 and TRBJ2-3; TRBD1 might be the D (6 bases). The V gene's germline CDR1 is GTSNPN and CDR2 SVGIG (reference sequence). With 5 bases removed from V and 0 bases from J, the gap between germline ends came to 9 bases. The CDR3 runs 13 residues. The CDR3 here is CAWGQRSTDTQYF. DNA for the CDR3: TGTGCCTGGGGACAGCGTAGCACAGATACGCAGTATTTT.

The rearrangement joins TRBV11-2 to TRBJ1-2, with D unclear. CDR3 length: 15 residues. Deletions cut 4 bases from V and 4 bases from J, with 16 bases between. Germline assignment: CDR1 SGHAT and CDR2 FQNNGV. In DNA, the CDR3 is TGTGCCAGCAGCTCCCAGACGTCGGGTGGCTATGGCTACACCTTC. Its translation: CASSSQTSGGYGYTF.

J is TRBJ2-7 and V is TRBV10-3; TRBD2 agrees at 11 bases. Germline CDR1 ENHRY, CDR2 SYGVKD. This CDR3 has 12 residues. The V and J ends lost 10 bases and 4 bases, in that order; junction bases with no gene match: 3. For the CDR3, the DNA is TGTGCCACACTAGCGGGAGAGTACGAGCAGTACTTC. As protein: CATLAGEYEQYF.

CDR3 amino acids: CASSSTGEGANVLTF. The CDR3 DNA sequence: TGTGCCAGTAGTTCCACAGGGGAAGGGGCCAACGTCCTGACTTTC. The genes are TRBV19 and TRBJ2-6, with 7 positions matching TRBD1. CDR3 length: 15 amino acids. The germline V gene encodes CDR1 LNHDA and CDR2 SQIVND (reference sequence). After removal of 5 bases from V and 4 bases from J, the junction contained 5 bases not matched to a gene.

The gene calls are TRBV5-4 and TRBJ1-2; 10 nucleotides line up with TRBD1. This CDR3 is 14 amino acids long. V dropped 2 bases and J dropped 7; count of bases not matched to a gene: 5. CDR1 SGHNT and CDR2 YYREEE come from the germline V gene (reference sequence). CDR3 in amino acids: CASSFQGQGLGYTF. The CDR3 DNA follows: TGTGCCAGCAGCTTCCAGGGACAGGGGCTTGGCTACACCTTC.

The chain links TRBV19 to TRBJ1-5; the match to TRBD1 covers 7 bases. Germline-derived CDR1 and CDR2 are LNHDA and SQIVND (reference sequence). V gave up 5 bases and J gave up 2 bases; unmatched junction bases: 9. The CDR3 is 16 amino acids. The CDR3 nucleotides are TGTGCCAGTAGTCAGGGGGGGATCGTTGGCAATCAGCCCCAGCATTTT. Protein sequence: CASSQGGIVGNQPQHF.

The rearrangement links TRBV6-1 to TRBJ1-1; D gene unclear. Germline V lookup: CDR1 MNHNS, CDR2 SASEGT. Trimming cost V 2 bases and J 4 bases, with 17 bases left between them. CDR3 length: 16 residues. In DNA, the CDR3 is TGTGCCAGCAGTGAACGTCCAGGCAGCTGGGGCACTGAAGCTTTCTTT. The encoded protein is CASSERPGSWGTEAFF.